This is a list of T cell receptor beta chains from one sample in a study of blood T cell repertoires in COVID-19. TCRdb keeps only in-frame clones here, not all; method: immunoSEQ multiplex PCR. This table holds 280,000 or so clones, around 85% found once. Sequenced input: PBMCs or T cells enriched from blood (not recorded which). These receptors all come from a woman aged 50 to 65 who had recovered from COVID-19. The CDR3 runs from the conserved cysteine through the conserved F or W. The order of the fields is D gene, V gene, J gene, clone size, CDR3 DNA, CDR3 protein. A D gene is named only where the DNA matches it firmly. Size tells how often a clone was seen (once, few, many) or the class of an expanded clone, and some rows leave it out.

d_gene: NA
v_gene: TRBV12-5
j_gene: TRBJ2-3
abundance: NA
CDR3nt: TGTGCTAGTGATGAAACCCGGGGATTCACAGATACGCAGTATTTT
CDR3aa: CASDETRGFTDTQYF

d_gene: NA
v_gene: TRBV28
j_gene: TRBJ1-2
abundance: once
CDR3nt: TGTGCCAGCAGTCTGGATCAGGACTTCTATGGCTACACCTTC
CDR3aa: CASSLDQDFYGYTF

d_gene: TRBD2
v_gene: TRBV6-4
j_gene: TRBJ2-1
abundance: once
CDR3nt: TGTGCCAGCAGTGACTCGGCGGGAGGGTATAATGAGCAGTTCTTC
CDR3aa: CASSDSAGGYNEQFF

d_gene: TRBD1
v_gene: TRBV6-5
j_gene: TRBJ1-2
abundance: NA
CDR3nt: TGTGCCAGCAGTCGGGACAGGCTCTCAGGCTATGGCTACACCTTC
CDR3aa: CASSRDRLSGYGYTF

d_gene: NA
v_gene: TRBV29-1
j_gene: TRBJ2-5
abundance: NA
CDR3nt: TGCAGCGTTGTAAGGAGTGGGGAGACCCAGTACTTC
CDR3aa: CSVVRSGETQYF

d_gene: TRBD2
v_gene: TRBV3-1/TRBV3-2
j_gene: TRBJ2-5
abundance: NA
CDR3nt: TGTGCCAGCAGCCAAGGACTAGCGGGAGGGCCGGAGGAGACCCAGTACTTC
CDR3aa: CASSQGLAGGPEETQYF

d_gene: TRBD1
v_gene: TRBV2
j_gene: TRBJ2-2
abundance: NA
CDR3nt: TGTGCCAGCAGCGAGGGACAGGGTGGAACCGGGGAGCTGTTTTTT
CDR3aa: CASSEGQGGTGELFF

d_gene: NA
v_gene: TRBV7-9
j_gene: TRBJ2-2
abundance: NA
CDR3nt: TGTGCCAGCAGCTTAACTGGGGCCCACACCGGGGAGCTGTTTTTT
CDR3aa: CASSLTGAHTGELFF

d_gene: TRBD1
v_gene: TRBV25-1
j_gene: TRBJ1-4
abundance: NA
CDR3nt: TGTGCCAGCAGTGATCCTCGACAGGGCCATAGTGGACTGTTTTTT
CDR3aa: CASSDPRQGHSGLFF

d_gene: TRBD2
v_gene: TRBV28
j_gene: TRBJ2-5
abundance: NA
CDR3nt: TGTGCCAGCAGTATAGAGACTAGCGGAAGGGGGGAGACCCAGTACTTC
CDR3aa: CASSIETSGRGETQYF

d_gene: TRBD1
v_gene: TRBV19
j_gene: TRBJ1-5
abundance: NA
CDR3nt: TGTGCCAGTAGGCCGGGACAGGGTGCTCCCCAGCATTTT
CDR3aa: CASRPGQGAPQHF

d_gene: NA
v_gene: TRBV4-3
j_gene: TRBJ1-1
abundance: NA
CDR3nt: TGCGCCAGCAGCCAAGTGTGGACAGTTCGAACTGAAGCTTTCTTT
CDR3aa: CASSQVWTVRTEAFF

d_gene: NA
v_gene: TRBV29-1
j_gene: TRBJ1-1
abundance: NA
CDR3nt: TGCAGCGTTGAGGGGGCAAGAAAGACTGAAGCTTTCTTT
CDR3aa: CSVEGARKTEAFF

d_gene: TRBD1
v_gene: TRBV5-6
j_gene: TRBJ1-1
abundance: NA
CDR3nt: TGTGCCAGCAGCCGGCCAGGGGGCGGGACGAACACTGAAGCTTTCTTT
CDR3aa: CASSRPGGGTNTEAFF

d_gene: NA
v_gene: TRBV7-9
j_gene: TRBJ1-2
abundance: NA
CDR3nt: TGTGCCAGCAGCTTATCTCCAGGGCAGAGCGGCTACACCTTC
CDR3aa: CASSLSPGQSGYTF

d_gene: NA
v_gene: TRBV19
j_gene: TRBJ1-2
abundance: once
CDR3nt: TGTGCCAGTAGTCCGAGACAGAGTGGCTACACCTTC
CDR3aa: CASSPRQSGYTF

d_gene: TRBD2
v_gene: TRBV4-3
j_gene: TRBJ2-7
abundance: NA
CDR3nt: TGCGCCAGCAGCCCGGGACTAGCGGGAGTCAACGAGCAGTACTTC
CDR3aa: CASSPGLAGVNEQYF

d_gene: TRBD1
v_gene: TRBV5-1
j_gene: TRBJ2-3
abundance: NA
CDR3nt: TGCGCCAGCAGCTGGGGGACAGGGGGACCACTATCAGATACGCAGTATTTT
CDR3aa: CASSWGTGGPLSDTQYF

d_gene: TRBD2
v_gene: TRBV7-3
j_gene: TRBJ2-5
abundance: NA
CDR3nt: TGTGCCAGCAGACAGACTAGCCTGGAGACCCAGTACTTC
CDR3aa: CASRQTSLETQYF

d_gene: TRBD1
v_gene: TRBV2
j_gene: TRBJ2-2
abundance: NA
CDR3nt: TGTGCCAGCAGCGGCAGGGGGCGAAGACCCGGGGAGCTGTTTTTT
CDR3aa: CASSGRGRRPGELFF

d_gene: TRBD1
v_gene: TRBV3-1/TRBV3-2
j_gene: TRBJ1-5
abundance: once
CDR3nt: TGTGCCAGCAGCCCCTCGGACAGGGATCAGCCCCAGCATTTT
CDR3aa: CASSPSDRDQPQHF

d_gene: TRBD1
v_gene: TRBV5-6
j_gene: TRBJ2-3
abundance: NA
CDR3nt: TGTGCCAGCAGCTTGCGAGGGGGCAACACAGATACGCAGTATTTT
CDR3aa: CASSLRGGNTDTQYF

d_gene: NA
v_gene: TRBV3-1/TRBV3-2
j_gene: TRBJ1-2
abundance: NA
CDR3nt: TGTGCCAGCAAGGGGGTTTTCAGTGGTGGCTACACCTTC
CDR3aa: CASKGVFSGGYTF

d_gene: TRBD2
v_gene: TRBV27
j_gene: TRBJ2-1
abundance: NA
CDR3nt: TGTGCCAGCATCACAGCGGGGGGCCACAATGAGCAGTTCTTC
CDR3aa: CASITAGGHNEQFF

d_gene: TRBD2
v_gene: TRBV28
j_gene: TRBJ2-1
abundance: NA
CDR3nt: TGTGCCAGCAGTTCCCCCTCGGCGGGGGGGATTAACAATGAGCAGTTCTTC
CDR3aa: CASSSPSAGGINNEQFF

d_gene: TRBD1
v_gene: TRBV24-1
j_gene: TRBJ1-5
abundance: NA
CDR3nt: TGTGCCACCAGGAAAAACAGGGGCAGTAATCAGCCCCAGCATTTT
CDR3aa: CATRKNRGSNQPQHF